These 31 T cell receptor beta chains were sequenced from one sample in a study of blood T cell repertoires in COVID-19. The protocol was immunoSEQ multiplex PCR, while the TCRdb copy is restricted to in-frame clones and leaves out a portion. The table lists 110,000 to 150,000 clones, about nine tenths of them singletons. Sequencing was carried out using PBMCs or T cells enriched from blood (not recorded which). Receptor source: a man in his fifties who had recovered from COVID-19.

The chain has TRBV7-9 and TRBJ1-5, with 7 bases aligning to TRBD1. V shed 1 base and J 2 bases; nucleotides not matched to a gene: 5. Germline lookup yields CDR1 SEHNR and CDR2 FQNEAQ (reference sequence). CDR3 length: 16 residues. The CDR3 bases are TGTGCCAGCAGCTTAGGACAGGGAGTTGGCAATCAGCCCCAGCATTTT. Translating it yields CASSLGQGVGNQPQHF. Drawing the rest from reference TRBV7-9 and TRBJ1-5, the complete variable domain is DTGVSQNPRHKITKRGQNVTFRCDPISEHNRLYWYRQTLGQGPEFLTYFQNEAQLEKSRLLSDRFSAERPKGSFSTLEIQRTEQGDSAMYLCASSLGQGVGNQPQHFGDGTRLSIL.

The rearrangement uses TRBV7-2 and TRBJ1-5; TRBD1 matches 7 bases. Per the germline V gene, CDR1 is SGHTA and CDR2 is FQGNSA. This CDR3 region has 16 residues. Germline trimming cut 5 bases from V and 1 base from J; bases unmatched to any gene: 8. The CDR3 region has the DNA TGTGCCAGCAGCGACATCCTGACAGGGAGCAATCAGCCCCAGCATTTT. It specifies CASSDILTGSNQPQHF.

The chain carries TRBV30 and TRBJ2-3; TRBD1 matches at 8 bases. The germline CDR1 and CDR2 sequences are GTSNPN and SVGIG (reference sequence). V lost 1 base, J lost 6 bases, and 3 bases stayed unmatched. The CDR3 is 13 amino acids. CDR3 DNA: TGTGCCTGGAGTGGGCAGGGGGCGGATACGCAGTATTTT. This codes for CAWSGQGADTQYF. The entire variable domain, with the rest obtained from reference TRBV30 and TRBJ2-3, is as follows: SQTIHQWPATLVQPVGSPLSLECTVEGTSNPNLYWYRQAAGRGLQLLFYSVGIGQISSEVPQNLSASRPQDRQFILSSKKLLLSDSGFYLCAWSGQGADTQYFGPGTRLTVL.

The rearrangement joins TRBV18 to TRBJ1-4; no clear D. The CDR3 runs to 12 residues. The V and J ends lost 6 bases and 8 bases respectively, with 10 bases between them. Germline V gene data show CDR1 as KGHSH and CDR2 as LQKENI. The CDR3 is CASSLTGEKLFF. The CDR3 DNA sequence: TGTGCCAGCTCCCTGACCGGGGAAAAACTGTTTTTT. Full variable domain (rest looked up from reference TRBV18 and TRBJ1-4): NAGVMQNPRHLVRRRGQEARLRCSPMKGHSHVYWYRQLPEEGLKFMVYLQKENIIDESGMPKERFSAEFPKEGPSILRIQQVVRGDSAAYFCASSLTGEKLFFGSGTQLSVL.

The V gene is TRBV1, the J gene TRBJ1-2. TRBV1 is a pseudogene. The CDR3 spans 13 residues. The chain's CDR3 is CTSSQEVDYGYTF. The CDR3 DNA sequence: TGCACCAGCAGCCAAGAAGTAGACTATGGCTACACCTTC.

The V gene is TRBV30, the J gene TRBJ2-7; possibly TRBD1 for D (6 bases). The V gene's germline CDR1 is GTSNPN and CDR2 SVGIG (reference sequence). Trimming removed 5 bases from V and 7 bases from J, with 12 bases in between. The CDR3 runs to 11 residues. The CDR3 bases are TGTGCCTGGGAACAGGGTTTAGAGCAGTACTTC. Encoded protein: CAWEQGLEQYF.

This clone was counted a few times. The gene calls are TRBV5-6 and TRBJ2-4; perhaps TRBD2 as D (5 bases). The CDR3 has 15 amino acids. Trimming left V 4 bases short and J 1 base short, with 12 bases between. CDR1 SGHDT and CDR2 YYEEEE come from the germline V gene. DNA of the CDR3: TGTGCCAGCAGCCCCGAACCGGGGGCCAAAAACATTCAGTACTTC. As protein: CASSPEPGAKNIQYF.

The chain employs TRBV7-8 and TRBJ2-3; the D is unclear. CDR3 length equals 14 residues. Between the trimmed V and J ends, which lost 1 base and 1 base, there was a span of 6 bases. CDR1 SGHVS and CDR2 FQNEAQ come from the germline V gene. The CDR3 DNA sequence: TGTGCCAGCAGCTTAGGGGCCGGCACAGATACGCAGTATTTT. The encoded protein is CASSLGAGTDTQYF.

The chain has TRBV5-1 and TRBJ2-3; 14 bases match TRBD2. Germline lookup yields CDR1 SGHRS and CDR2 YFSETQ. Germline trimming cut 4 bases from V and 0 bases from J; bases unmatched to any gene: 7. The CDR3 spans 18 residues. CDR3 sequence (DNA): TGCGCCAGCAGCACGACTAGCGGGGGGGCCGCTAGCACAGATACGCAGTATTTT. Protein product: CASSTTSGGAASTDTQYF.

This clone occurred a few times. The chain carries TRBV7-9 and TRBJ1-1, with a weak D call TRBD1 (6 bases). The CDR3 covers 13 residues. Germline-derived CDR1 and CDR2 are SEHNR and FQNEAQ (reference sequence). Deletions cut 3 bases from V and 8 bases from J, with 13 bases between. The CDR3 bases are TGTGCCAGCAGCTTTTCACCCGGGACAGAAGCTTTCTTT. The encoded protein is CASSFSPGTEAFF. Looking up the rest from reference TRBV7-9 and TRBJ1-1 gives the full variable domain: DTGVSQNPRHKITKRGQNVTFRCDPISEHNRLYWYRQTLGQGPEFLTYFQNEAQLEKSRLLSDRFSAERPKGSFSTLEIQRTEQGDSAMYLCASSFSPGTEAFFGQGTRLTVV.

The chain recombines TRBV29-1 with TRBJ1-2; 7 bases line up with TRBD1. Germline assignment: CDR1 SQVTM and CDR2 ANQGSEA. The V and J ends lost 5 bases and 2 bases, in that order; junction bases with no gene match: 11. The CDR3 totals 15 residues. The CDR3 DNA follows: TGCAGCGTTTCACAAGCCCCCAGGGGGAACTATGGCTACACCTTC. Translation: CSVSQAPRGNYGYTF. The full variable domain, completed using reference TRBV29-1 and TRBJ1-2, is SAVISQKPSRDICQRGTSLTIQCQVDSQVTMMFWYRQQPGQSLTLIATANQGSEATYESGFVIDKFPISRPNLTFSTLTVSNMSPEDSSIYLCSVSQAPRGNYGYTFGSGTRLTVV.

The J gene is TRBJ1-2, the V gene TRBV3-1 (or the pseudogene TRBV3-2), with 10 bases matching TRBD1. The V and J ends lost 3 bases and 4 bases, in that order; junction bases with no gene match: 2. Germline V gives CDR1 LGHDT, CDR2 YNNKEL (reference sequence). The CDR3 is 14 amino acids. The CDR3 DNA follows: TGTGCCAGCAGCCAGGGGGACAGGGGCTATGGCTACACCTTC. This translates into CASSQGDRGYGYTF.

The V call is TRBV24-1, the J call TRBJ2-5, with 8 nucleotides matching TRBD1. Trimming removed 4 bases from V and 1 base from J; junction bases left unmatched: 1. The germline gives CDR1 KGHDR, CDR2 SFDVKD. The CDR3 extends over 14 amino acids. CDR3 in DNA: TGTGCCACCAGTGAGGGACAGGTCCAAGAGACCCAGTACTTC. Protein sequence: CATSEGQVQETQYF.

Here the CDR3 DNA reads TGTGCCACCCGGGAGGGACACCTAAAAGAGACCCAGTACTTC. It encodes CATREGHLKETQYF. This sequence joins TRBV18 and TRBJ2-5; 8 bases line up with TRBD2. Trimming removed 10 bases from V and 3 bases from J; junction bases left unmatched: 10. The CDR3 loop spans 14 amino acids. Germline CDR1 is KGHSH and CDR2 is LQKENI.

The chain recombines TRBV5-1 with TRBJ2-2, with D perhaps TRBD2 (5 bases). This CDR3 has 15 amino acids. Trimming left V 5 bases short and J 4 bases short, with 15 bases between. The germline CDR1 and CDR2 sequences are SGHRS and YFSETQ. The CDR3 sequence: CASRGVVGSTGELFF. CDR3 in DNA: TGCGCCAGCAGAGGAGTCGTAGGGAGCACCGGGGAGCTGTTTTTT.

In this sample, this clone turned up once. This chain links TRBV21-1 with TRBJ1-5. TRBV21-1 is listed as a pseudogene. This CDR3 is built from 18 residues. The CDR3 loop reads CASSKVQEGFVSNQPQHF. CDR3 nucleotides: TGTGCCAGCAGCAAAGTACAGGAGGGGTTCGTTAGCAATCAGCCCCAGCATTTT.

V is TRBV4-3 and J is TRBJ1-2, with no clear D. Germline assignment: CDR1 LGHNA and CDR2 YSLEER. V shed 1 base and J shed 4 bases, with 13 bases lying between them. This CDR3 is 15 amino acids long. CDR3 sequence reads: CASSQGEDGVYGYTF. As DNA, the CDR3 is TGCGCCAGCAGCCAAGGCGAAGACGGAGTCTATGGCTACACCTTC.

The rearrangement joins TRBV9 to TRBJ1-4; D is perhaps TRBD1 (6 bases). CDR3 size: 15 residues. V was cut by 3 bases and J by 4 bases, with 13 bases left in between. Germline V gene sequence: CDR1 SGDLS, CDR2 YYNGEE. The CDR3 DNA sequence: TGTGCCAGCAGCGCTTCCGGGACATATAATGAAAAACTGTTTTTT. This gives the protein CASSASGTYNEKLFF.

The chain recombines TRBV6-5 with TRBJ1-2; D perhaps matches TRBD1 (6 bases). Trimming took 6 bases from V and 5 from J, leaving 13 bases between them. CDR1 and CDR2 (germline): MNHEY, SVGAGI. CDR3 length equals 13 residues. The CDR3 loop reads CASSADRRYGYTF. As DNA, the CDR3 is TGTGCCAGCAGCGCTGACAGGCGGTATGGCTACACCTTC.

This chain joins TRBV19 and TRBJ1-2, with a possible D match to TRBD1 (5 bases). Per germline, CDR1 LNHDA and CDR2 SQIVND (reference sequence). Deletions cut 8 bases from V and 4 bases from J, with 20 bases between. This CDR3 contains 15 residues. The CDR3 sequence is CASFAVGGSSYGYTF. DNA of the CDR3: TGTGCCAGTTTCGCCGTGGGGGGATCTTCCTATGGCTACACCTTC.

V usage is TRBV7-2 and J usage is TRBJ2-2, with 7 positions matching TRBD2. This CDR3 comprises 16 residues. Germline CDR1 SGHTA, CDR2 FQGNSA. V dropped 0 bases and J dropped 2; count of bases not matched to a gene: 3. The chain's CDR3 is CASSLASGVNTGELFF. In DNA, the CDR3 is TGTGCCAGCAGCTTAGCAAGCGGGGTTAACACCGGGGAGCTGTTTTTT.

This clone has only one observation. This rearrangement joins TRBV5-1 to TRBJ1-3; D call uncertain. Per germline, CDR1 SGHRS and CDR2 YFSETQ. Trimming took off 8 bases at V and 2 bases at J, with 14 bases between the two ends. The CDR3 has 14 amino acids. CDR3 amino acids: CASSPESTGNTIYF. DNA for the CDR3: TGCGCCAGTTCCCCCGAGAGTACTGGAAACACCATATATTTT.

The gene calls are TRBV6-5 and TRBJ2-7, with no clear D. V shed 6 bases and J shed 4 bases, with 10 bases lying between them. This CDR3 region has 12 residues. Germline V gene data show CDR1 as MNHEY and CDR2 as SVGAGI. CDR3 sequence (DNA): TGTGCCAGCAGCCTAGGCACTTACGAGCAGTACGTC. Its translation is CASSLGTYEQYV.

The CDR3 reads CAWSVHGNNQPQHF. CDR3 in DNA: TGTGCCTGGAGTGTACACGGGAACAATCAGCCCCAGCATTTT. The V and J genes are TRBV30 and TRBJ1-5; unclear D gene. The germline V and J ends were trimmed by 0 bases and 3 bases, with 9 bases remaining between them. Germline lookup yields CDR1 GTSNPN and CDR2 SVGIG (reference sequence). This CDR3 comprises 14 residues.

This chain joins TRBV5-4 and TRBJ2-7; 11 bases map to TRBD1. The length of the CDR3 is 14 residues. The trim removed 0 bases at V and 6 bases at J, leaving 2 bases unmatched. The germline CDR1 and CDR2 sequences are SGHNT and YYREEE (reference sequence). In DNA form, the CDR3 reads TGTGCCAGCAGCTTGGAGGGACAGGGGGTCGAGCAGTACTTC. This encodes CASSLEGQGVEQYF. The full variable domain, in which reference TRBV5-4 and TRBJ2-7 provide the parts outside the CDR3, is ETGVTQSPTHLIKTRGQQVTLRCSSQSGHNTVSWYQQALGQGPQFIFQYYREEENGRGNFPPRFSGLQFPNYSSELNVNALELDDSALYLCASSLEGQGVEQYFGPGTRLTVT.

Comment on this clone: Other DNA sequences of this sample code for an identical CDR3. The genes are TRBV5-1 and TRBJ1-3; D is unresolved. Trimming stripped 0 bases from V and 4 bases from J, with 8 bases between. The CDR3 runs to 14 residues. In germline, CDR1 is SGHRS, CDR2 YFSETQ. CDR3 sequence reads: CASSLGGPGNTIYF. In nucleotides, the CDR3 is TGCGCCAGCAGCTTGGGAGGGCCCGGAAACACCATATATTTT.

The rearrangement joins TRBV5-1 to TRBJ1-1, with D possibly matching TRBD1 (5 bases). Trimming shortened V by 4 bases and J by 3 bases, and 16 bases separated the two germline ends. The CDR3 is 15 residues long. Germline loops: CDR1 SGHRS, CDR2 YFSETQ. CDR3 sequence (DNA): TGCGCCAGCAGCCTGGTAGGGGATCTGGACACTGAAGCTTTCTTT. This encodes CASSLVGDLDTEAFF.

CDR3 DNA: TGTGCCAGCTCACCACGGAGGACTGAAGCTTTCTTT. This gives the protein CASSPRRTEAFF. The V call is TRBV18, the J call TRBJ1-1, with D hard to call. Germline-derived CDR1 and CDR2 are KGHSH and LQKENI. Trimming took off 1 base at V and 5 bases at J, with 5 bases between the two ends. This CDR3 is 12 amino acids long.

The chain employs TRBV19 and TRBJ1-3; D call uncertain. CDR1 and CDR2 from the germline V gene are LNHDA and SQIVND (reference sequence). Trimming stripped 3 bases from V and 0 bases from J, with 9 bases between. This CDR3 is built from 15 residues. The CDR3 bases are TGTGCCAGTAGTATTGCACGGTCCTCTGGAAACACCATATATTTT. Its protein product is CASSIARSSGNTIYF. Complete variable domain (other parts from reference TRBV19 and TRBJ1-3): DGGITQSPKYLFRKEGQNVTLSCEQNLNHDAMYWYRQDPGQGLRLIYYSQIVNDFQKGDIAEGYSVSREKKESFPLTVTSAQKNPTAFYLCASSIARSSGNTIYFGEGSWLTVV.

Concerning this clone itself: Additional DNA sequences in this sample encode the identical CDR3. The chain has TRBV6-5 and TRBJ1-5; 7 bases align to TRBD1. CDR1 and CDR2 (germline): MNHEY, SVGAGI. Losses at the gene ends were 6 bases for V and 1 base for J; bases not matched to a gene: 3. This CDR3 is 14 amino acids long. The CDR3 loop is CASSLDRSNQPQHF. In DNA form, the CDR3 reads TGTGCCAGCAGCTTGGACAGGAGCAATCAGCCCCAGCATTTT.

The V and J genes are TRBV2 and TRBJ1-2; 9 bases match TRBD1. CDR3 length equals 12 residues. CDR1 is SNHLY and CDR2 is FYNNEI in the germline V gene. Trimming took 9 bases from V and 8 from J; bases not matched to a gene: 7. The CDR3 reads CASGGQGEGYTF. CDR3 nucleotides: TGTGCCAGTGGGGGACAGGGCGAGGGCTACACCTTC.